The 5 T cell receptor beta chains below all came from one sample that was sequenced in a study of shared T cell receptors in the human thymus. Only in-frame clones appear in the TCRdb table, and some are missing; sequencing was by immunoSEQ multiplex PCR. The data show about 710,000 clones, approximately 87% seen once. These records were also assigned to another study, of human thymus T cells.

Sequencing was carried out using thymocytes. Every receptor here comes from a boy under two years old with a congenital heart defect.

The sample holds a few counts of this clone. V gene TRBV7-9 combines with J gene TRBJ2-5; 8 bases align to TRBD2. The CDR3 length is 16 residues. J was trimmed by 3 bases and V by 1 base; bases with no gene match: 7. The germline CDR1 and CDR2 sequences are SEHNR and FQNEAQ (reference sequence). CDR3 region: CASSLGGLAGEETQYF. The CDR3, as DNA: TGTGCCAGCAGCTTAGGTGGCCTAGCGGGTGAAGAGACCCAGTACTTC. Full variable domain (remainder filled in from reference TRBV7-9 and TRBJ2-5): DTGVSQNPRHKITKRGQNVTFRCDPISEHNRLYWYRQTLGQGPEFLTYFQNEAQLEKSRLLSDRFSAERPKGSFSTLEIQRTEQGDSAMYLCASSLGGLAGEETQYFGPGTRLLVL.

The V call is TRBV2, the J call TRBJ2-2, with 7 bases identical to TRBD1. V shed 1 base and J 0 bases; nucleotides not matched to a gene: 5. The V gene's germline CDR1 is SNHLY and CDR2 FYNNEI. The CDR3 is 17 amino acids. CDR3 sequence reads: CASSEDRGETNTGELFF. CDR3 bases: TGTGCCAGCAGTGAAGACAGGGGTGAAACGAACACCGGGGAGCTGTTTTTT.

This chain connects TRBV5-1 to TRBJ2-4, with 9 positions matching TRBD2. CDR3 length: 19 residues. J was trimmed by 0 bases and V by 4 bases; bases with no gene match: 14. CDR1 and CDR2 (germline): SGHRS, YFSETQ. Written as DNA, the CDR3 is TGCGCCAGCAGCCCCAGCTGGGTGGCGGGAGGGCTAGCCAAAAACATTCAGTACTTC. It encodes CASSPSWVAGGLAKNIQYF.

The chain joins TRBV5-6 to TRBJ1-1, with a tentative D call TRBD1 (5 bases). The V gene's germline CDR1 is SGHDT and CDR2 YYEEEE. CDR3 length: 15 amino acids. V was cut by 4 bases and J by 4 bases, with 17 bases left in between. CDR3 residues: CASSGLGGWGTEAFF. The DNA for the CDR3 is TGTGCCAGCAGCGGTCTGGGGGGGTGGGGCACTGAAGCTTTCTTT.

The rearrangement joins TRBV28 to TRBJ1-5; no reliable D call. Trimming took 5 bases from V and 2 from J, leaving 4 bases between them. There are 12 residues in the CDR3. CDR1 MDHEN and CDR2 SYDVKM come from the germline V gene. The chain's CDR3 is CASSAGNQPQHF. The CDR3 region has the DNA TGTGCCAGCAGTGCAGGCAATCAGCCCCAGCATTTT.